A selection of T cell receptor beta chains follows, all from one sample in a study of blood T cell repertoires in COVID-19. Data came from immunoSEQ multiplex PCR; TCRdb stores just in-frame clones and leaves some out. The sample consists of approximately 460,000 clones, 75% to 90% of them appearing once. Sequenced sample: peripheral blood. Receptors originate from a man younger than 35 with COVID-19, enrolled during active disease. CDR3s leave out the opening cysteine and the closing phenylalanine or tryptophan. Clone size is stated in some rows and not others, as once, few, many or a class when expanded.

j_call clone_size v_call cdr3_aa
TRBJ1-1 - TRBV6-6 ASSYPQFTEAF
TRBJ2-7 - TRBV9 ASSSGTGGIYEQY
TRBJ1-1 - TRBV6-5 ASRLNPYTEAF
TRBJ2-1 - TRBV10-1 ASSESVAGGPGSYNEQF
TRBJ1-2 - TRBV27 ASSFGTGSGYT
TRBJ2-7 - TRBV15 ATSRDLGQSSYEQY
TRBJ2-4 - TRBV6-5 ASIPGTSGRNIQY
TRBJ2-3 few TRBV28 ASSFRGRAVDTQY
TRBJ2-1 - TRBV20-1 SASSAGGRNEQF
TRBJ2-2 - TRBV18 ASSPSTNTGELF
TRBJ1-2 - TRBV27 ATRQGNGYGYT
TRBJ2-3 once TRBV29-1 SVAGLVPDTQY
TRBJ1-2 - TRBV6-5 ASSNRGSNYGYT
TRBJ1-2 - TRBV11-2 ASRSPGMGGYT
TRBJ2-3 - TRBV4-2 ASSQGLAESTDTQY
TRBJ2-3 - TRBV5-1 ASSLGSGGADTQY
TRBJ2-3 - TRBV5-1 ATGERSGTSTDTQY